A single sample is the source of the 4 T cell receptor beta chains below, sequenced in a study of cytomegalovirus exposure and HLA in healthy donors. Sequencing was performed with immunoSEQ multiplex PCR; in TCRdb, only in-frame clones are kept and a portion is missing. The sample lists 120,000 or so clones, 70% to 90% occurring once. Material for sequencing was PBMCs. These receptors originate from a woman aged 18-29 years in good health and CMV-seronegative.

The chain is built from TRBV2 and TRBJ2-7; perhaps TRBD2 as D (5 bases). The CDR3 sequence is 11 residues long. Per germline, CDR1 SNHLY and CDR2 FYNNEI. Between the trimmed V and J ends, which lost 1 base and 7 bases, there was a span of 5 bases. The CDR3 loop reads CASSEGREQYF. The CDR3 DNA is TGTGCCAGCAGTGAAGGGAGGGAGCAGTACTTC.

The rearrangement uses TRBV5-1 and TRBJ2-1, with TRBD1 as a possible D gene (5 bases). This CDR3 is 15 amino acids long. Germline values: CDR1 SGHRS, CDR2 YFSETQ. V was clipped by 5 bases and J by 4 bases, with 16 bases between them. The CDR3: CASSQLAREYNEQFF. CDR3 coding DNA: TGCGCCAGCAGTCAGCTGGCCAGGGAATACAATGAGCAGTTCTTC.

CDR3 in amino acids: CASSELAGTDTQYF. The CDR3 coding sequence is TGTGCCAGCAGCGAACTAGCGGGAACAGATACGCAGTATTTT. The chain joins TRBV6-6 to TRBJ2-3; 10 bases align to TRBD2. V shed 6 bases and J 3 bases; nucleotides not matched to a gene: 3. Germline V gene sequence: CDR1 MNHNY, CDR2 SVGAGI (reference sequence). The CDR3 is made up of 14 amino acids.

The chain's CDR3 is CASSPRFRDRVEGYTF. For the CDR3, the DNA is TGTGCCAGCAGCCCACGCTTCCGGGACAGGGTTGAGGGCTACACCTTC. The V gene is TRBV7-8, the J gene TRBJ1-2; 9 bases line up with TRBD1. This CDR3 contains 16 residues. Germline V gives CDR1 SGHVS, CDR2 FQNEAQ. V dropped 5 bases and J dropped 8; count of bases not matched to a gene: 15.